The subject of this entry is one T cell receptor beta chain. The source of the sample is a study of blood T cell repertoires in COVID-19. Assay used: immunoSEQ multiplex PCR; TCRdb lists only in-frame clones, some missing. The sample consists of about 240,000 clones, approximately 90% of them appearing once. This CDR3 contains 16 residues. Germline values: CDR1 MDHEN, CDR2 SYDVKM. V lost 4 bases to trimming and J lost 6 bases, with 19 bases between them. Cohort assignment relied on participant-reported clinical history. This sequence originates from a woman under 40 who had recovered from COVID-19. The V call is TRBV28, the J call TRBJ1-5; no definite D call. What was sequenced was PBMCs or T cells enriched from blood (not recorded which). The DNA for the CDR3 is TGTGCCAGCAGTTCGTCGGGAGTTCGACTCATTCAGCCCCAGCATTTT. It codes for CASSSSGVRLIQPQHF. Combining the CDR3 with reference TRBV28 and TRBJ1-5 gives the whole variable domain DVKVTQSSRYLVKRTGEKVFLECVQDMDHENMFWYRQDPGLGLRLIYFSYDVKMKEKGDIPEGYSVSREKKERFSLILESASTNQTSMYLCASSSSGVRLIQPQHFGDGTRLSIL.